This T cell receptor beta chain appears in the sequencing data of a study of blood T cell repertoires in COVID-19. Study-level background: The United States, Italy and Spain supplied acute and convalescent COVID-19 samples. PBMCs, B-cell-depleted T cells, or T cells provided the cDNA or gDNA that made up the material.

This clone has a handful of counts. Per the original methods: Estimated nucleated cell counts came from reference gene primer amplification. Assay used: immunoSEQ multiplex PCR; TCRdb lists only in-frame clones, some missing. The DNA was the basis for D and trimming; V, J and clone size are from that table. This repertoire shows about 120,000 clones, 79% found once; its top ten account for around 4.1%. Looked up from germline, CDR1 is SGHAT and CDR2 is FQDESV (reference sequence). This CDR3 comprises 15 residues. V lost 5 bases, J lost 10 bases, and 10 bases stayed unmatched. Sequences were obtained from peripheral blood. This clonotype was obtained from a woman older than 75 with acute or convalescent COVID-19. The rearrangement uses TRBV11-1 and TRBJ2-2, with TRBD1 matching 10 bases. The chain's CDR3 is CASSIGTGVKEELFF. Written as DNA, the CDR3 is TGTGCCAGCAGCATCGGGACAGGGGTTAAGGAGGAGCTGTTTTTT.